A single sample gave rise to the 14 T cell receptor beta chains below, sequenced in a study of cytomegalovirus exposure and HLA in healthy donors. The PCR made use of 60 Vbeta and 13 Jbeta primers. Measured with immunoSEQ multiplex PCR; TCRdb has only the in-frame clones, and not every one. This table holds some 180,000 clones, approximately 85% found once. Sequencing was carried out using PBMCs. These receptors all come from a woman aged 45-60 years in good health and CMV-seronegative.

V and J are TRBV11-2 and TRBJ2-7; D might be TRBD1 (5 bases). The V end was cut by 1 base, the J end by 6 bases, with 10 bases between. CDR3 size: 13 residues. Germline values: CDR1 SGHAT, CDR2 FQNNGV. The CDR3 bases are TGTGCCAGCAGCTTAGTAAAGGGGTTCGAGCAGTACTTC. It codes for CASSLVKGFEQYF.

V is TRBV5-4 and J is TRBJ2-2, with TRBD2 identical over 10 bases. The CDR3 totals 15 residues. V trimming: 3 bases; J trimming: 1 base; junction bases outside the gene matches: 0. The V gene's germline CDR1 is SGHNT and CDR2 YYREEE (reference sequence). This CDR3 is CASSSSGGNTGELFF. CDR3 DNA: TGTGCCAGCAGCTCTAGCGGGGGGAACACCGGGGAGCTGTTTTTT.

This clone has just a few counts. J is TRBJ2-5 and V is TRBV18; TRBD1 matches 7 bases. The CDR3 is made up of 15 amino acids. In germline, CDR1 is KGHSH, CDR2 LQKENI. Trimming cost V 5 bases and J 0 bases; bases outside gene matches: 6. The CDR3, as DNA: TGTGCCAGCTCAACACGACAGGGTAACCAAGAGACCCAGTACTTC. Amino acid sequence: CASSTRQGNQETQYF.

The chain combines TRBV19 with TRBJ2-7; TRBD1 aligns across 8 bases. The CDR3 has 13 residues. Trimming cost V 5 bases and J 5 bases; bases outside gene matches: 5. From germline, CDR1 is LNHDA and CDR2 SQIVND (reference sequence). The CDR3 DNA reads TGTGCCAGTAGTCCGGACAGGGAGAACGAGCAGTACTTC. This codes for CASSPDRENEQYF. Variable domain in full (rest from reference TRBV19 and TRBJ2-7): DGGITQSPKYLFRKEGQNVTLSCEQNLNHDAMYWYRQDPGQGLRLIYYSQIVNDFQKGDIAEGYSVSREKKESFPLTVTSAQKNPTAFYLCASSPDRENEQYFGPGTRLTVT.

This clone turned up a few times. This chain joins TRBV19 and TRBJ2-1, with 12 bases identical to TRBD2. The CDR3 contains 17 residues. CDR1 and CDR2 from the germline V gene are LNHDA and SQIVND (reference sequence). The junction had 7 bases not matched to a gene; V was cut back by 4 bases and J by 3 bases. CDR3 DNA sequence: TGTGCCAGTAGTACCGTCTCGGGACTAGCGGGCTACAATGAGCAGTTCTTC. Residues: CASSTVSGLAGYNEQFF. The full variable domain, rest sourced from reference TRBV19 and TRBJ2-1, is DGGITQSPKYLFRKEGQNVTLSCEQNLNHDAMYWYRQDPGQGLRLIYYSQIVNDFQKGDIAEGYSVSREKKESFPLTVTSAQKNPTAFYLCASSTVSGLAGYNEQFFGPGTRLTVL.

The genes are TRBV27 and TRBJ2-7; no clear D gene. The length of the CDR3 is 11 residues. The V end was cut by 6 bases, the J end by 4 bases, with 7 bases between. Per germline, CDR1 MNHEY and CDR2 SMNVEV (reference sequence). Here the CDR3 reads CASSTIYEQYF. In DNA, the CDR3 is TGTGCCAGCAGCACAATTTACGAGCAGTACTTC.

The chain uses TRBV6-5 and TRBJ2-5; D uncertain. The J call is in doubt because the DNA end fits TRBJ2-7 better. Germline lookup yields CDR1 MNHEY and CDR2 SVGAGI. This CDR3 contains 15 residues. CDR3 region: CASSSLSGSSYEQYF. For the CDR3, the DNA is TGTGCCAGCAGCTCGCTCTCGGGTAGCTCCTACGAGCAGTACTTC.

This clone has just a few counts. The V gene is TRBV27, the J gene TRBJ2-7, with D maybe TRBD1 (6 bases). The germline V gene has CDR1 MNHEY and CDR2 SMNVEV (reference sequence). This CDR3 contains 16 residues. Trimming took 5 bases from V and 5 from J, leaving 22 bases between them. The CDR3 spells CASSLTAGNRDHEQYF. Here the CDR3 DNA reads TGTGCCAGCAGTCTAACGGCCGGTAACAGGGACCACGAGCAGTACTTC.

As to this clone: Sequence at one end of the junction differs from germline and may be a read error. The rearrangement uses TRBV19 and TRBJ2-5, with a tentative D call TRBD2 (6 bases). The V gene's germline CDR1 is LNHDA and CDR2 SQIVND (reference sequence). The CDR3 is 16 amino acids. The chain's CDR3 is CVSSIGSGEAQETQYF. The CDR3 DNA reads TGTGTCAGTAGTATAGGCTCGGGAGAAGCACAAGAGACCCAGTACTTC.

The chain joins TRBV15 to TRBJ2-1, with D possibly matching TRBD2 (6 bases). V was clipped by 2 bases and J by 4 bases, with 21 bases between them. The CDR3 loop spans 18 amino acids. The V gene's germline CDR1 is LNHNV and CDR2 YYDKDF (reference sequence). CDR3 in amino acids: CATSRTAGGTAIYNEQFF. In DNA form, the CDR3 reads TGTGCCACCAGCAGAACAGCGGGCGGCACCGCCATATACAATGAGCAGTTCTTC.

The chain has TRBV29-1 and TRBJ1-1; TRBD1 aligns across 7 bases. This CDR3 has 13 amino acids. From germline, CDR1 is SQVTM and CDR2 ANQGSEA. J gave up 11 bases and V 4 bases, and 13 bases lay outside the gene matches. The CDR3 region has the DNA TGCAGCGTTGGACCCACAGGGGCGCGAGTGGCTTTCTTT. Protein sequence: CSVGPTGARVAFF.

The chain's CDR3 is CASIITTGGTEAFF. The CDR3 nucleotides read TGTGCCAGCATCATCACGACAGGTGGAACTGAAGCTTTCTTT. This chain connects TRBV28 to TRBJ1-1; D might be TRBD1 (6 bases). The germline gives CDR1 MDHEN, CDR2 SYDVKM. The V end lost 7 bases, the J end lost 5 bases, and 17 bases lay between the germline ends. This CDR3 comprises 14 residues.

This sequence joins TRBV27 and TRBJ1-4; 7 bases are a match to TRBD1. The CDR3 runs 14 residues. CDR1 is MNHEY, CDR2 SMNVEV, per germline (reference sequence). V shed 5 bases and J 4 bases; nucleotides not matched to a gene: 4. The CDR3 region has the DNA TGTGCCAGCAGTGCCGGGACAGTTAATGAAAAACTGTTTTTT. Its protein is CASSAGTVNEKLFF.

V and J are TRBV11-1 and TRBJ2-7; TRBD1 matches 10 bases. CDR3 size: 15 residues. V was pared by 3 bases and J by 6 bases, with 8 bases of the junction left unmatched. The germline V gene encodes CDR1 SGHAT and CDR2 FQDESV (reference sequence). CDR3 protein: CASSLDRQGAGEQYF. CDR3 bases: TGTGCCAGCAGCTTGGACCGACAGGGGGCGGGCGAGCAGTACTTC.